This TCR beta chain was captured by sequencing in a study of control samples from healthy donors and cancer patients. This clone has only one observation. Data came from immunoSEQ multiplex PCR; TCRdb stores just in-frame clones and leaves some out. In the table there are fewer than 30,000 clones, about 87% of which are singletons. Deletions cut 5 bases from V and 2 bases from J, with 9 bases between. Germline values: CDR1 PRHDT, CDR2 FYEKMQ (reference sequence). The CDR3 is 13 residues long. The rearrangement joins TRBV13 to TRBJ1-1; D perhaps matches TRBD1 (5 bases). The source material was PBMCs. The origin of this receptor is a woman in her thirties or forties with lung cancer. DNA for the CDR3: TGTGCCAGCAGCCTGACAGCAAACACTGAAGCTTTCTTT. It codes for CASSLTANTEAFF.